This is a list of T cell receptor beta chains from one sample in a study of beta chain features in type 1 diabetes. Measured with immunoSEQ multiplex PCR; TCRdb has only the in-frame clones, and not every one. The sample has under 900,000 clones; roughly 17% are singletons. The sequencing input was naive CD4+ T cells from blood. Source of these receptors: a young woman in good health. CDR3s include the opening cysteine and the closing phenylalanine or tryptophan. Fields, in order: D gene, V gene, CDR3 length, J gene, clone size, CDR3 DNA, CDR3 protein. D genes are given only for firm matches. A clone size is listed for some rows: how often the clone was seen (once, few, many), or a class if it is expanded.

TRBD2,TRBV5-4,15,TRBJ2-1,few,TGTGCCAGCAGCTTGTTTAGCGGGAACTACAATGAGCAGTTCTTC,CASSLFSGNYNEQFF
TRBD2,TRBV7-8,15,TRBJ2-3,few,TGTGCCAGCAGCTTAACAGCGGGAGTGGAAGATACGCAGTATTTT,CASSLTAGVEDTQYF
NA,TRBV18,12,TRBJ2-5,once,TGTGCCAGCTCACCATCTGGAAAGACCCAGTACTTC,CASSPSGKTQYF
TRBD2,TRBV7-6,15,TRBJ2-1,NA,TGTGCCAGCAGCTACCTAGCGGTGGGATTCAATGAGCAGTTCTTC,CASSYLAVGFNEQFF
NA,TRBV19,15,TRBJ2-6,NA,TGTGCCAGTAGTATGGCGGGAATTGGGGCCAACGTCCTGACTTTC,CASSMAGIGANVLTF
TRBD1,TRBV15,14,TRBJ2-7,NA,TGTGCCACCAGCAAGCCGGGACAGAGCTACGAGCAGTACTTC,CATSKPGQSYEQYF
TRBD2,TRBV9,15,TRBJ2-1,NA,TGTGCCAGCAGCGAATATACGGGGGGTTACAATGAGCAGTTCTTC,CASSEYTGGYNEQFF
TRBD1,TRBV5-1,17,TRBJ2-7,few,TGCGCCAGCAGCCTGGACAGGGGGCGCTCCCCATCCTACGAGCAGTACTTC,CASSLDRGRSPSYEQYF
NA,TRBV5-4,13,TRBJ2-3,few,TGTGCCAGCAGCTTCCAGGATGGAGATACGCAGTATTTT,CASSFQDGDTQYF
NA,TRBV21-1,15,TRBJ2-3,NA,TGTGCCAGCAGTATTGGACAGGGTTCCACAGATACGCAGTATTTT,CASSIGQGSTDTQYF
NA,TRBV19,14,TRBJ1-5,few,TGTGCCAGTAGTACACAGGGTTCCAATCAGCCCCAGCATTTT,CASSTQGSNQPQHF
NA,TRBV28,15,TRBJ2-7,NA,TGTGCCAGCAGCGAAAGCGGAGCCCCCTCCTACGAGCAGTACTTC,CASSESGAPSYEQYF
NA,TRBV19,15,TRBJ2-1,NA,TGTGCCAGTAGTTTGAGGGACTTCTCCTACAATGAGCAGTTCTTC,CASSLRDFSYNEQFF
NA,TRBV5-1,14,TRBJ1-1,NA,TGCGCCAGCAGCTTGGAGGGTGAGGGAACTGAAGCTTTCTTT,CASSLEGEGTEAFF
NA,TRBV29-1,12,TRBJ2-7,NA,TGCAGCGTTGGTTTTTCCGGGGTTGAGCAGTACTTC,CSVGFSGVEQYF
NA,TRBV28,13,TRBJ1-2,NA,TGTGCCAGCACCTTCCTTAGGGCTAGCGGCTACACCTTC,CASTFLRASGYTF
NA,TRBV10-3,14,TRBJ2-5,NA,TGTGCCATCAGTAAACAGGGGGGGCAAGAGACCCAGTACTTC,CAISKQGGQETQYF
NA,TRBV21-1,14,TRBJ1-5,NA,TGTGCCAGCAGCAAATTCAAGGAGTGGGAACCCCAGCATTTT,CASSKFKEWEPQHF
TRBD2,TRBV7-9,15,TRBJ2-1,few,TGTGCCAGCAGCTTCAGTTCTAGCGGGATGGGTGAGCAGTTCTTC,CASSFSSSGMGEQFF
TRBD2,TRBV28,19,TRBJ2-5,NA,TGTGCCAGCAGTTTACGCGGGAGGAGCGCGGGAGGCCCCCTTAAGACCCAGTACTTC,CASSLRGRSAGGPLKTQYF
TRBD2,TRBV7-2,15,TRBJ2-7,NA,TGTGCCAGCAGCCCGGCGGGGGGGCGATCCTACGAGCAGTACTTC,CASSPAGGRSYEQYF
NA,TRBV29-1,13,TRBJ2-7,NA,TGCAGCGTTGATGGGGGGGCTCCCTACGGGCAGTACTTC,CSVDGGAPYGQYF
NA,TRBV27,13,TRBJ2-3,NA,TGTGCCAGCAGTTCTTCCAACACAGATACGCAGTATTTT,CASSSSNTDTQYF
NA,TRBV25-1,13,TRBJ2-7,NA,TGTGCCAGCAGTGGGCCGGGGACCTACGAGCAGTACTTC,CASSGPGTYEQYF
TRBD2,TRBV6-6,15,TRBJ2-1,few,TGTGCCAGCAGCCGCGGGACTAGCGGGAAAAATGAGCAGTTCTTC,CASSRGTSGKNEQFF
TRBD1,TRBV5-4,15,TRBJ2-2,few,TGTGCCAGCAGCACGGACAGGGTACGCACCGGGGAGCTGTTTTTT,CASSTDRVRTGELFF
NA,TRBV18,15,TRBJ2-2,NA,TGTGCCAGCTCAGACAAACCGCCGAACACCGGGGAGCTGTTTTTT,CASSDKPPNTGELFF
NA,TRBV2,14,TRBJ1-2,few,TGTGCCAGCAGGGGCTGGCAGGGAGGGTATCGCTACACCTTC,CASRGWQGGYRYTF
TRBD2,TRBV9,17,TRBJ2-2,NA,TGTGCCAGCAGCGTAGTTGCAGGGACTAGCGGCGCCGGGGAGCTGTTTTTT,CASSVVAGTSGAGELFF